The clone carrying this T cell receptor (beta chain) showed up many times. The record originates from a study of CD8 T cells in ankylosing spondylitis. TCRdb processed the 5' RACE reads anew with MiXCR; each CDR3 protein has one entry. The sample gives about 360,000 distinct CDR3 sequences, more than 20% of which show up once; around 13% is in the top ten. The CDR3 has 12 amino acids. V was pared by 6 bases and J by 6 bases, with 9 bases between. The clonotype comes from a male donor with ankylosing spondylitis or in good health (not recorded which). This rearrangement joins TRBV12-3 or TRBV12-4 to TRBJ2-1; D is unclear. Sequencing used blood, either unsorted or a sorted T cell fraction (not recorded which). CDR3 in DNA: TGTGCCAGCAGCAGGCTATTCAATGAGCAGTTCTTC. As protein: CASSRLFNEQFF.